These T cell receptor beta chains were read from a single sample in a study of T cells after yellow fever vaccination. Each CDR3 protein is one row after TCRdb ran MiXCR on the 5' RACE reads. The sample has 500,000 to 650,000 distinct CDR3 sequences; roughly 17% are singletons. The sample here was PBMCs, taken 4 to 5 days after the first yellow fever vaccination. The receptors originated from a man in his late teens or twenties who received the YFV17D yellow fever vaccine. CDR3s include the opening cysteine and the closing phenylalanine or tryptophan. The order of the fields is J gene, V gene, D gene, clone size, CDR3 DNA, CDR3 protein. A D gene is named only where the DNA matches it firmly. Clone sizes are given selectively: once, few, many, or a class where the clone is expanded.

j_call: TRBJ2-3
v_call: TRBV4-1
d_call: TRBD1
clone_size: few
cdr3_nt: TGCGCCAGCAGCCAGGGGCCAAAGGGGGCGCTGAGCACAGATACGCAGTATTTT
cdr3_aa: CASSQGPKGALSTDTQYF

j_call: TRBJ2-3
v_call: TRBV5-1
d_call: TRBD1
clone_size: few
cdr3_nt: TGCGCCAGCAGCTTCTCCGGGACAGGGGGCGGCACAGATACGCAGTATTTT
cdr3_aa: CASSFSGTGGGTDTQYF

j_call: TRBJ1-1
v_call: TRBV18
d_call: -
clone_size: -
cdr3_nt: TGTGCCAGCTCCCCTGGGTGGGGGCTTGAGAACACTGAAGCTTTCTTT
cdr3_aa: CASSPGWGLENTEAFF

j_call: TRBJ2-5
v_call: TRBV20-1
d_call: -
clone_size: few
cdr3_nt: TGCAGTGCTAGAGATCGTGTTGACAACCAAGAGACCCAGTACTTC
cdr3_aa: CSARDRVDNQETQYF

j_call: TRBJ2-4
v_call: TRBV5-1
d_call: -
clone_size: many
cdr3_nt: TGCGCCAGCAGCTTGGGACTCCGGGACTCCGGAGGAATTCAGTACTTC
cdr3_aa: CASSLGLRDSGGIQYF

j_call: TRBJ1-4
v_call: TRBV5-1
d_call: -
clone_size: -
cdr3_nt: TGCGCCAGCAGCTTGGGGAGGCCCGGGGGAAGAGGGGAAAAACTGTTTTTT
cdr3_aa: CASSLGRPGGRGEKLFF

j_call: TRBJ2-3
v_call: TRBV4-1
d_call: TRBD2
clone_size: -
cdr3_nt: TGCGCCAGCAGCCAAGAGGGTAGCGGGGGTCCTAGCACAGATACGCAGTATTTT
cdr3_aa: CASSQEGSGGPSTDTQYF

j_call: TRBJ1-4
v_call: TRBV10-3
d_call: -
clone_size: -
cdr3_nt: TGTGCCATCAGTGATTGGGGCGATAATGAAAAACTGTTTTTT
cdr3_aa: CAISDWGDNEKLFF

j_call: TRBJ2-1
v_call: TRBV5-1
d_call: -
clone_size: few
cdr3_nt: TGCGCCAGCAGCAGGCTAAAGGACGGCGGGGAGCAGTTCTTC
cdr3_aa: CASSRLKDGGEQFF

j_call: TRBJ2-3
v_call: TRBV3-1
d_call: -
clone_size: -
cdr3_nt: TGTGCCTGCAGGGGAGGGCATACGCAGTATTTT
cdr3_aa: CACRGGHTQYF

j_call: TRBJ1-5
v_call: TRBV4-1
d_call: -
clone_size: few
cdr3_nt: TGCGCCAGCTCTCGGGACGGGATTGGCAATCAGCCCCAGCATTTT
cdr3_aa: CASSRDGIGNQPQHF

j_call: TRBJ1-1
v_call: TRBV5-1
d_call: -
clone_size: few
cdr3_nt: TGCGCCAGCAGCTTGAGTAGTAGAGACCCTGAAGCTTTCTTT
cdr3_aa: CASSLSSRDPEAFF

j_call: TRBJ2-5
v_call: TRBV18
d_call: TRBD1
clone_size: few
cdr3_nt: TGTGCCAGCTCACCACCGACAGGGAAGGAGACCCAGTACTTC
cdr3_aa: CASSPPTGKETQYF

j_call: TRBJ2-7
v_call: TRBV5-1
d_call: -
clone_size: -
cdr3_nt: TGCGCCAGCAAGAAGGGAGATTACTACGAGCAGTACTTC
cdr3_aa: CASKKGDYYEQYF

j_call: TRBJ2-7
v_call: TRBV6-5
d_call: TRBD1
clone_size: few
cdr3_nt: TGTGCCAGCAGTTACAACAGGGGGTCCTACGAGCAGTACTTC
cdr3_aa: CASSYNRGSYEQYF

j_call: TRBJ1-3
v_call: TRBV28
d_call: -
clone_size: few
cdr3_nt: TGTGCCAGCATATACCAGGGGAACGGAAACACCATATATTTT
cdr3_aa: CASIYQGNGNTIYF

j_call: TRBJ2-5
v_call: TRBV20-1
d_call: -
clone_size: few
cdr3_nt: TGCAGTGATGGCGGGAAAGAGACCCAGTACTTC
cdr3_aa: CSDGGKETQYF

j_call: TRBJ1-3
v_call: TRBV9
d_call: -
clone_size: few
cdr3_nt: TGTGCCAGCAGCCGCCTCGCCGGACAGCGCTCTGGAAACACCATATATTTT
cdr3_aa: CASSRLAGQRSGNTIYF

j_call: TRBJ2-6
v_call: TRBV4-1
d_call: TRBD1
clone_size: -
cdr3_nt: TGCGCCAGCAGCCAAGAGCACGGGACAGGGTGGGTCTATAGACCTGGGGCCAACGTCCTGACTTTC
cdr3_aa: CASSQEHGTGWVYRPGANVLTF

j_call: TRBJ2-3
v_call: TRBV11-1
d_call: -
clone_size: few
cdr3_nt: TGTGCCAGCAGCCGGCGACAGGCGACTAGCACAGATACGCAGTATTTT
cdr3_aa: CASSRRQATSTDTQYF

j_call: TRBJ2-3
v_call: TRBV5-1
d_call: TRBD2
clone_size: many
cdr3_nt: TGCGCCAGCAGCTCGAGCGGGGCATCCACAGATACGCAGTATTTT
cdr3_aa: CASSSSGASTDTQYF

j_call: TRBJ2-1
v_call: TRBV9
d_call: TRBD2
clone_size: -
cdr3_nt: TGTGCCAGCAGTCGGACTAGCGGGGGACTCAATGAGCAGTTCTTC
cdr3_aa: CASSRTSGGLNEQFF

j_call: TRBJ2-2
v_call: TRBV2
d_call: TRBD1
clone_size: -
cdr3_nt: TGTGCCAGCAGTTTAACAGGGGTCCCCGGGGAGCTGTTTTTT
cdr3_aa: CASSLTGVPGELFF

j_call: TRBJ2-3
v_call: TRBV4-2
d_call: -
clone_size: many
cdr3_nt: TGTGCCAGCAGCCAAAGAATGTCCACAGATACGCAGTATTTT
cdr3_aa: CASSQRMSTDTQYF

j_call: TRBJ2-5
v_call: TRBV10-2
d_call: TRBD2
clone_size: -
cdr3_nt: TGCGCCAGCAATACGGGACTAGCGGGGGTAGAGACCCAGTACTTC
cdr3_aa: CASNTGLAGVETQYF

j_call: TRBJ2-5
v_call: TRBV4-1
d_call: -
clone_size: -
cdr3_nt: TGCGCCAGCAGCCAAGAGAAGGTACAAGAGACCCAGTACTTC
cdr3_aa: CASSQEKVQETQYF

j_call: TRBJ2-7
v_call: TRBV14
d_call: -
clone_size: -
cdr3_nt: TGTGCCAGCAGCCTAACCCCGTGGAGTTTATCCTACGAGCAGTACTTC
cdr3_aa: CASSLTPWSLSYEQYF

j_call: TRBJ1-6
v_call: TRBV25-1
d_call: -
clone_size: few
cdr3_nt: TGTGCCAGCAGTGTGGCAGGGCGGGGTTCACCCCTCCACTTT
cdr3_aa: CASSVAGRGSPLHF

j_call: TRBJ1-1
v_call: TRBV27
d_call: TRBD1
clone_size: -
cdr3_nt: TGTGCCAGCAGTAACCGGGACAGGCCAGTCACTGAAGCTTTCTTT
cdr3_aa: CASSNRDRPVTEAFF

j_call: TRBJ1-2
v_call: TRBV15
d_call: -
clone_size: few
cdr3_nt: TGTGCCACCAGCAGAGGACAGAGCTATGGCTACACCTTC
cdr3_aa: CATSRGQSYGYTF

j_call: TRBJ1-3
v_call: TRBV6-1
d_call: -
clone_size: -
cdr3_nt: TGTGCCAGCAGCCCCATTTTCGGGTCAGGAAACACCATATATTTT
cdr3_aa: CASSPIFGSGNTIYF

j_call: TRBJ2-3
v_call: TRBV10-1
d_call: TRBD1
clone_size: -
cdr3_nt: TGCGCCAGCAGTGAAGTCAGGGGGCCGACAGATACGCAGTATTTT
cdr3_aa: CASSEVRGPTDTQYF

j_call: TRBJ1-5
v_call: TRBV4-2
d_call: TRBD1
clone_size: few
cdr3_nt: TGTGCCAGCAGCCAGGGAGACAGGGGGCGATTGTCTAGCAATCAGCCCCAGCATTTT
cdr3_aa: CASSQGDRGRLSSNQPQHF

j_call: TRBJ2-2
v_call: TRBV5-1
d_call: -
clone_size: -
cdr3_nt: TGCGCCAGCAGCCCGAGGACGGTGAGGGTAACCGGGGAGCTGTTTTTT
cdr3_aa: CASSPRTVRVTGELFF

j_call: TRBJ2-3
v_call: TRBV27
d_call: -
clone_size: -
cdr3_nt: TGTGCCAGCAGTCCCCGATGGGGCGATACGCAGTATTTT
cdr3_aa: CASSPRWGDTQYF

j_call: TRBJ2-5
v_call: TRBV5-1
d_call: -
clone_size: few
cdr3_nt: TGCGCCAGCAGCTTGGTTCGGGGTGGGGGGGCCCAAGAGACCCAGTACTTC
cdr3_aa: CASSLVRGGGAQETQYF

j_call: TRBJ2-7
v_call: TRBV7-6
d_call: -
clone_size: -
cdr3_nt: TGTGCCAGCAGCTTAGGGGTACCATACGAGCAGTACTTC
cdr3_aa: CASSLGVPYEQYF

j_call: TRBJ2-1
v_call: TRBV10-3
d_call: TRBD1
clone_size: few
cdr3_nt: TGTGCCATCAGTCCCCACCGGGACAGGGCATACAATGAGCAGTTCTTC
cdr3_aa: CAISPHRDRAYNEQFF

j_call: TRBJ2-7
v_call: TRBV30
d_call: -
clone_size: few
cdr3_nt: TGTGCCTGGACAATCTCCTACGAGCAGTACTTC
cdr3_aa: CAWTISYEQYF